This TCR beta chain was obtained from a study of blood T cell repertoires in COVID-19. Study as a whole: PBMCs, B-cell-depleted T cells, or T cells provided the cDNA or gDNA that made up the material.

How the authors handled the data: Nucleated cell counts were estimated from reference gene primer amplification. The assay was immunoSEQ multiplex PCR, and TCRdb's table has in-frame clones only and misses some. That table gives V, J and clone size, and the DNA gave D and trimming. The profile shows some 210,000 clones, approximately 80% of them singletons. Participants were aged 18 to 89 years, lived in under 30 US areas, and enrolled virtually. Clinical history reported by participants formed the basis on which cohorts were assigned. Germline CDR1 MDHEN, CDR2 SYDVKM. The length of the CDR3 is 12 residues. V gave up 4 bases and J gave up 11 bases; unmatched junction bases: 7.

This TCR derives from a woman in her forties or fifties with acute COVID-19. Sequenced material: PBMCs or T cells enriched from blood (not recorded which). The genes are TRBV28 and TRBJ1-1; the match to TRBD1 covers 7 bases. This CDR3 is CASSSTGLGAFF. The CDR3 bases are TGTGCCAGCAGTTCGACAGGGTTGGGCGCTTTCTTT. The whole variable domain, filled in from reference TRBV28 and TRBJ1-1, reads DVKVTQSSRYLVKRTGEKVFLECVQDMDHENMFWYRQDPGLGLRLIYFSYDVKMKEKGDIPEGYSVSREKKERFSLILESASTNQTSMYLCASSSTGLGAFFGQGTRLTVV.